The 15 T cell receptor beta chains reported below all come from one sample, sequenced in a study of graft-versus-host responses after intestinal transplantation. Profiled with immunoSEQ multiplex PCR; TCRdb holds only in-frame clones, not every one. Of 35,000 to 45,000 clones in the sample, roughly 90% are singletons; the top ten hold over 6%. Sequencing used PBMCs, obtained 260 to 270 days after transplant. The source of these receptors is a human patient who received an intestinal transplant, so some T cells may come from the graft donor.

The chain recombines TRBV5-6 with TRBJ1-4; 10 bases map to TRBD1. Germline lookup yields CDR1 SGHDT and CDR2 YYEEEE. Germline trimming cut 4 bases from V and 6 bases from J; bases unmatched to any gene: 6. This CDR3 is 15 amino acids long. CDR3 region: CASSAAGTGDEKLFF. In DNA, the CDR3 is TGTGCCAGCAGCGCAGCCGGGACAGGGGATGAAAAACTGTTTTTT.

V usage is TRBV5-5 and J usage is TRBJ1-4, with D possibly matching TRBD1 (5 bases). With 2 bases removed from V and 8 bases from J, the gap between germline ends came to 19 bases. Germline-derived CDR1 and CDR2 are SGHKS and YYEKEE (reference sequence). The CDR3 spans 16 residues. Here the CDR3 reads CASSFLPEGIREKLFF. CDR3 bases: TGTGCCAGCAGCTTCCTACCAGAGGGGATAAGAGAAAAACTGTTTTTT.

The V gene is TRBV19, the J gene TRBJ1-5; no clear D. The CDR3 has 14 amino acids. In germline, CDR1 is LNHDA, CDR2 SQIVND (reference sequence). V dropped 5 bases and J dropped 6 bases, with 14 bases sitting between them. CDR3 sequence reads: CASSGSLTLQPQHF. CDR3 nucleotide sequence: TGTGCCAGTAGTGGGTCACTTACCCTTCAGCCCCAGCATTTT.

The DNA for the CDR3 is TGTGCCAGCAGAACCGGGACGACAACAGATACGCAGTATTTT. Protein: CASRTGTTTDTQYF. The chain has TRBV6-5 and TRBJ2-3, with D perhaps given as TRBD1 or TRBD2 (5 bases each). V was trimmed by 6 bases and J by 3 bases, leaving 13 bases between them. The CDR3 has 14 residues. The germline gives CDR1 MNHEY, CDR2 SVGAGI.

The gene calls are TRBV6-1 and TRBJ2-3, with D possibly matching TRBD1 (6 bases). V was shortened by 6 bases and J by 0 bases, with 13 bases between the two germline ends. The CDR3 runs 15 residues. Germline lookup yields CDR1 MNHNS and CDR2 SASEGT. For the CDR3, the DNA is TGTGCCAGCAGGTTTGGGACATCTAGCACAGATACGCAGTATTTT. This encodes CASRFGTSSTDTQYF.

This rearrangement joins TRBV11-1 to TRBJ2-2; D call uncertain. Trimming left V 1 base short and J 0 bases short, with 6 bases between. The germline CDR1 and CDR2 sequences are SGHAT and FQDESV (reference sequence). This CDR3 spans 15 amino acids. The CDR3 protein is CASSLGVANTGELFF. The CDR3 DNA follows: TGTGCCAGCAGCTTAGGTGTAGCGAACACCGGGGAGCTGTTTTTT.

This chain uses TRBV6-5 with TRBJ2-7; D assignment may be TRBD1 or TRBD2 (6 bases each). Trimming took 2 bases from V and 3 from J, leaving 11 bases between them. The CDR3 is made up of 14 amino acids. Germline V gene lookup returns CDR1 MNHEY and CDR2 SVGAGI. The CDR3 sequence is CASSYGGPIYEQYF. Written as DNA, the CDR3 is TGTGCCAGCAGTTACGGGGGGCCAATCTACGAGCAGTACTTC.

The chain joins TRBV7-9 to TRBJ1-1, with 7 bases fitting TRBD1. From germline, CDR1 is SEHNR and CDR2 FQNEAQ (reference sequence). CDR3 length equals 16 residues. The ends lost 0 bases at V and 5 bases at J; junction bases unmatched: 9. CDR3 nucleotide sequence: TGTGCCAGCAGCTTAGCAATAAGGGGGCCGAAAACTGAAGCTTTCTTT. This encodes CASSLAIRGPKTEAFF. The full variable domain, with the rest looked up from reference TRBV7-9 and TRBJ1-1, is DTGVSQNPRHKITKRGQNVTFRCDPISEHNRLYWYRQTLGQGPEFLTYFQNEAQLEKSRLLSDRFSAERPKGSFSTLEIQRTEQGDSAMYLCASSLAIRGPKTEAFFGQGTRLTVV.

The genes are TRBV6-1 and TRBJ2-3; either TRBD1 or TRBD2 may fit D (6 bases each). Trimming pared 0 bases from V and 1 base from J, leaving 11 bases between. The CDR3 spans 16 residues. From germline, CDR1 is MNHNS and CDR2 SASEGT. CDR3 nucleotide sequence: TGTGCCAGCAGTGAAGCCCGAGGGGGGCGCACAGATACGCAGTATTTT. Its translation is CASSEARGGRTDTQYF.

The rearrangement joins TRBV27 to TRBJ1-1, with D perhaps matching TRBD1 (5 bases). The germline CDR1 and CDR2 sequences are MNHEY and SMNVEV (reference sequence). V was trimmed by 5 bases and J by 4 bases, leaving 20 bases between them. This CDR3 spans 16 amino acids. CDR3: CASSPFGGDRTTEAFF. CDR3 in DNA: TGTGCCAGCAGTCCCTTCGGGGGGGATCGCACCACTGAAGCTTTCTTT.

The rearrangement links TRBV7-6 to TRBJ2-5, with 13 bases aligning to TRBD2. The CDR3 length is 15 residues. Trimming took 5 bases from V and 5 from J; bases not matched to a gene: 5. The V gene's germline CDR1 is SGHVS and CDR2 FNYEAQ. CDR3 amino acids: CASSQGLAGRETQYF. The CDR3 bases are TGTGCCAGCAGCCAGGGACTAGCGGGGAGGGAGACCCAGTACTTC.

This clone has only one observation. J is TRBJ1-1 and V is TRBV9; no reliable D call. V lost 4 bases and J 4 bases, leaving 14 bases between the germline ends. The CDR3 runs to 14 residues. Looked up from germline, CDR1 is SGDLS and CDR2 is YYNGEE. The CDR3 is CASSLQEGGTEAFF. CDR3 nucleotides: TGTGCCAGCAGCCTCCAGGAAGGAGGCACTGAAGCTTTCTTT.

This chain connects TRBV30 to TRBJ2-4; TRBD1 agrees at 8 bases. V was clipped by 5 bases and J by 10 bases; unmatched bases: 10. This CDR3 is built from 13 residues. The germline CDR1 and CDR2 sequences are GTSNPN and SVGIG (reference sequence). The CDR3 sequence: CAWGGQESPIQYF. The DNA of the CDR3 is TGTGCCTGGGGGGGACAGGAGTCCCCGATTCAGTACTTC.

The gene calls are TRBV5-1 and TRBJ1-2; 7 bases map to TRBD1. The CDR3 is 16 residues long. Per germline, CDR1 SGHRS and CDR2 YFSETQ. The trim removed 4 bases at V and 3 bases at J, leaving 12 bases unmatched. CDR3 sequence: CASSHRTGIEDYGYTF. The DNA for the CDR3 is TGCGCCAGCAGCCATCGGACAGGCATAGAGGACTATGGCTACACCTTC.

The rearrangement links TRBV4-1 to TRBJ2-7; the match to TRBD1 covers 9 bases. The V and J ends lost 0 bases and 5 bases, in that order; junction bases with no gene match: 5. This CDR3 region has 15 residues. The germline V gene has CDR1 MGHRA and CDR2 YSYEKL. The CDR3: CASSQDPGQGNEQYF. CDR3 DNA sequence: TGCGCCAGCAGCCAAGACCCGGGACAGGGAAACGAGCAGTACTTC.